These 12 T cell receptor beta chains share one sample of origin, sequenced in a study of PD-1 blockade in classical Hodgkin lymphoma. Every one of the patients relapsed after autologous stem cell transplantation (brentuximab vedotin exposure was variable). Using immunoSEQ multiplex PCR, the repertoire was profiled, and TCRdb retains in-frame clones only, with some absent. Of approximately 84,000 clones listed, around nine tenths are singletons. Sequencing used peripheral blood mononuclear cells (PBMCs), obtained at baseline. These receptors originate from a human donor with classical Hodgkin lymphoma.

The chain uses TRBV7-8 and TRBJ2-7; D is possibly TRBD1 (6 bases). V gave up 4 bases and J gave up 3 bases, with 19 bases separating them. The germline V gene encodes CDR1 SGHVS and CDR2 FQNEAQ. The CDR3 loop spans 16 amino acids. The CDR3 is CASSSGERGLSYEQYF. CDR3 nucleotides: TGTGCCAGCAGCTCAGGGGAGAGGGGTCTCAGCTACGAGCAGTACTTC.

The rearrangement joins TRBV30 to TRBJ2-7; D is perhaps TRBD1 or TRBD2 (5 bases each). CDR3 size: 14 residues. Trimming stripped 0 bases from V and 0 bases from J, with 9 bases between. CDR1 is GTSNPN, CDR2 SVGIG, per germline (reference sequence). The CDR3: CAWSVEGSSYEQYF. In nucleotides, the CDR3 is TGTGCCTGGAGTGTTGAGGGGAGCTCCTACGAGCAGTACTTC.

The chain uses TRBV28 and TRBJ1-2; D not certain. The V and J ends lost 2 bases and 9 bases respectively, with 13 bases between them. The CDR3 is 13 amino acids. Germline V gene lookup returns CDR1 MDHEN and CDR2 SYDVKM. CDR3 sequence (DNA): TGTGCCAGCAGTTTAGTGGGAGGTAAAAGCTACACCTTC. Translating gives CASSLVGGKSYTF.

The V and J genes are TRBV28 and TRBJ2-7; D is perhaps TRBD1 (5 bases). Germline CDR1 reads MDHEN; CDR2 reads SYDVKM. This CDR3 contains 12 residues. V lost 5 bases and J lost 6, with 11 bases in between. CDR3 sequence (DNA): TGTGCCAGCAGTGGGGAAGGGGCCGAGCAGTACTTC. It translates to CASSGEGAEQYF.

This CDR3 is CASSLGQGRDAYGYTF. DNA of the CDR3: TGTGCCAGCAGCCTGGGGCAAGGCAGGGACGCCTATGGCTACACCTTC. The chain uses TRBV5-4 and TRBJ1-2; a possible D gene is TRBD1 (5 bases). The CDR3 is 16 residues long. The V and J ends lost 4 bases and 4 bases respectively, with 20 bases between them. Germline CDR1 and CDR2: SGHNT and YYREEE (reference sequence).

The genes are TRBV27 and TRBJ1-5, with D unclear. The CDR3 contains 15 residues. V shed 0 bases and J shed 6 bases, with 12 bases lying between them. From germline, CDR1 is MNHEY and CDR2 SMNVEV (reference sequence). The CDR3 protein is CASSLSMGWGQPQHF. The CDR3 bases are TGTGCCAGCAGTTTATCTATGGGTTGGGGTCAGCCCCAGCATTTT.

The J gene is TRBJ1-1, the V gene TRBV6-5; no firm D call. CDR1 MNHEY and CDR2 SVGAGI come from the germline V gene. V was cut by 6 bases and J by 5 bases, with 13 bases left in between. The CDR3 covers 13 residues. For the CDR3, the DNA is TGTGCCAGCAGAGCTGACACGGGGACTGAAGCTTTCTTT. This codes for CASRADTGTEAFF.

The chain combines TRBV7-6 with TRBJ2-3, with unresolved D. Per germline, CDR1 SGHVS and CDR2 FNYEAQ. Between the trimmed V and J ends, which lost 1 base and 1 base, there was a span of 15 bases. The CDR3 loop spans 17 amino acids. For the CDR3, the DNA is TGTGCCAGCAGCTTAGACACGAGAAGTCCAGGCACAGATACGCAGTATTTT. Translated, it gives CASSLDTRSPGTDTQYF.

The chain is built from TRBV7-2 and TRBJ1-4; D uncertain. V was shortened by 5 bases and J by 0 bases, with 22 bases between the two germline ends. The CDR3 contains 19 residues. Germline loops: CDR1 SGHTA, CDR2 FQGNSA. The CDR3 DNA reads TGTGCCAGCAGCCCGGGTCCGACATTCGAGTTTGCAACTAATGAAAAACTGTTTTTT. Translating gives CASSPGPTFEFATNEKLFF.

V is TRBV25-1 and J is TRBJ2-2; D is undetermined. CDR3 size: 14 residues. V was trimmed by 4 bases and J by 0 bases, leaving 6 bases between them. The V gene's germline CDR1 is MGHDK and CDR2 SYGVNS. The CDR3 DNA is TGTGCCAGCAGTGCGGGTCCGAACACCGGGGAGCTGTTTTTT. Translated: CASSAGPNTGELFF.

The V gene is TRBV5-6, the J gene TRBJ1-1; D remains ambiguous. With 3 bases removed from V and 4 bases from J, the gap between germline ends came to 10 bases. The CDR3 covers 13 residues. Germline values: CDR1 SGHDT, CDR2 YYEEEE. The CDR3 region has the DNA TGTGCCAGCAGCTCCGGAGGAGGCACTGAAGCTTTCTTT. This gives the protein CASSSGGGTEAFF.

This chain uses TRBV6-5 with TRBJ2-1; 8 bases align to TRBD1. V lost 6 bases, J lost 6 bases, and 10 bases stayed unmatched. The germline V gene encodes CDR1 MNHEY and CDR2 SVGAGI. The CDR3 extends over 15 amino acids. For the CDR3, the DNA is TGTGCCAGCAGACCGACAGGGGCCCCCCTCAATGAGCAGTTCTTC. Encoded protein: CASRPTGAPLNEQFF.